This T cell receptor beta chain was found in a study of T cells in Graves' hyperthyroidism and ophthalmopathy. Study results and caveats: Ophthalmopathy onset followed model prediction by a median roughly 6.5 months.

From RNA transcripts, TCR beta CDR3 regions were amplified. The TCR CDR3 first-round RT-PCR relied on the HTBI primer set. TCRdb fed the multiplex PCR reads into MiXCR, producing one record per CDR3 protein. The sample consists of about 480,000 distinct CDR3 sequences, 14% of them appearing once. This clonotype has at least ten counts. No antigen is known for it. Across 18 months, stable Graves' hyperthyroidism was marked by no progression to ophthalmopathy. The patients, who ranged from 18 to 65 in age, presented with newly diagnosed hyperthyroidism lasting under 2 months. Germline V gives CDR1 SNHLY, CDR2 FYNNEI. The CDR3 has 14 residues. Deletions cut 5 bases from V and 6 bases from J, with 13 bases between.

Sequenced material: blood. The receptor's source is a woman in her late teens or twenties with Graves' hyperthyroidism. J is TRBJ1-4 and V is TRBV2; D is perhaps TRBD1 (5 bases). The CDR3 sequence: CASSTGRGDEKLFF. For the CDR3, the DNA is TGTGCCAGCAGTACCGGACGGGGGGATGAAAAACTGTTTTTT.